Detailed here is one T cell receptor beta chain. Trimming took 1 base from V and 3 from J, leaving 10 bases between them. The CDR3 length is 15 residues. CDR1 and CDR2 from the germline V gene are SGHTA and FQGNSA. The source of the sample is a study of blood T cells in healthy people across ages. Isolated PBMCs totaled at least 6.5 million in each sample. Sample-barcoded 5' priming and a J-beta primer mix drove a second PCR of 7 to 11 cycles. In TCRdb, the 5' RACE reads were re-called with MiXCR into one record per CDR3 protein. The sample holds approximately 830,000 distinct CDR3 sequences, 62% seen once.

The chain joins TRBV7-2 to TRBJ1-5; unclear D gene. What was sequenced was blood. This TCR was recovered from a man aged 25 to 40 in good health. CDR3 residues: CASSLGVQPNQPQHF. The CDR3 nucleotides are TGTGCCAGCAGCTTAGGAGTACAGCCCAATCAGCCCCAGCATTTT.